The subject of this entry is one T cell receptor beta chain. Antigen specificity is unknown. The data were obtained in a study of T cells in Graves' hyperthyroidism and ophthalmopathy. Study at large: Peripheral blood draws took place at initial diagnosis, ahead of any treatment. Study-level results: Ophthalmopathy was distinguished from stable hyperthyroidism by 13 V-J signatures.

RNA transcripts were the template for amplifying TCR beta CDR3 regions. In the first-round RT-PCR of the TCR CDR3, the HTBI primer set was used. TCRdb itself ran the multiplex PCR reads through MiXCR, one entry per CDR3 protein. The sample consists of hundreds of thousands of distinct CDR3 sequences, roughly 40% of them appearing once. For the diagnoses, clinical symptoms, serum thyroxine and TRAb, thyroid ultrasound and orbital computed tomography were used. The specimen was blood. The source of this sequence is a man in his late teens or twenties with Graves' hyperthyroidism.

CDR3 DNA: TGTGCCAGCAGGAAGGAAGGGTCCCAGCAGACCCAGTACTTC. Its translation: CASRKEGSQQTQYF. The chain carries TRBV2 and TRBJ2-5, with D unresolved. Germline V gene lookup returns CDR1 SNHLY and CDR2 FYNNEI. V was shortened by 6 bases and J by 6 bases, with 17 bases between the two germline ends. The CDR3 spans 14 residues.